This note documents a single T cell receptor beta chain sequence. These data belong to a study of T cells expressing NK-cell markers. The TCR beta cDNA came from 5'RACE template switching with UMIs. TCRdb re-called the 5' RACE reads; one entry per CDR3 protein, DNA not given. The sample holds 300,000 to 500,000 distinct CDR3 sequences. Germline CDR1 ENHRY, CDR2 SYGVKD. CDR3 length: 11 amino acids. The material sequenced was blood T cells: a sorted CD56 or NKG2C T cell subset, CD4+ or CD8+ T cells, or bulk PBMC T cells (not recorded which). The TCR was taken from a woman in her 50s in good health. The chain joins TRBV10-3 to TRBJ2-4; the D call of TRBD1 rests on TCRdb alone, since no DNA is present to check it. CDR3 residues: CASRDGNIQYF.